This is a list of T cell receptor beta chains from one sample in a study of blood T cell repertoires in COVID-19. Produced via immunoSEQ multiplex PCR; TCRdb's table is partial and in-frame only. The top ten hold roughly 16% of the sample, which has approximately 6,200 clones, just under 75% seen once. The specimen was peripheral blood. Every receptor here comes from a man aged 60 to 75 with acute or convalescent COVID-19. Both conserved end residues are part of each CDR3. Fields, in order: D gene, clone size, J gene, V gene, CDR3 DNA, CDR3 protein. D genes are given only for firm matches. Some rows have no size entry. The others give once, few or many, or a class for an expanded clone.

TRBD1	NA	TRBJ1-4	TRBV5-1	TGCGCCAGCAAGGGACAGGCAACTAATGAAAAACTGTTTTTT	CASKGQATNEKLFF
TRBD2	NA	TRBJ2-5	TRBV3-1/TRBV3-2	TGTGCCAGCAGCCAAAAAGCGCTAGCGGTACAAGAGACCCAGTACTTC	CASSQKALAVQETQYF
NA	NA	TRBJ2-7	TRBV2	TGTGCCAGCAGTGATCAGGCCAAGCAGTACTTC	CASSDQAKQYF
NA	NA	TRBJ1-2	TRBV4-3	TGCGCCAGCAGCCAAGATCCGGGGAGACATGGCTACACCTTC	CASSQDPGRHGYTF
NA	NA	TRBJ2-1	TRBV3-1/TRBV3-2	TGTGCCAGCAGCCAAGATCGTGCGGGGAAGCAGTTCTTC	CASSQDRAGKQFF
NA	NA	TRBJ2-3	TRBV6-1	TGTGCCAGCAGTGAAGTGAGAGATACGCAGTATTTT	CASSEVRDTQYF
NA	large	TRBJ1-1	TRBV3-1/TRBV3-2	TGTGCCAGCAGCCCTCGTGGCAGAATGAACACTGAAGCTTTCTTT	CASSPRGRMNTEAFF
TRBD2	NA	TRBJ2-1	TRBV9	TGTGCCAGCAGCGGCACAACTAGCGGGGTAGGTGAGCAGTTCTTC	CASSGTTSGVGEQFF
NA	NA	TRBJ1-1	TRBV9	TGTGCCAGCAGCGTCAGCGTGGGCGGGACTGAAGCTTTCTTT	CASSVSVGGTEAFF
NA	few	TRBJ1-1	TRBV6-1	TGTGCCAGCAGTGAATCAGGGGCCGCCCCGATGAAAGCTTTCTTT	CASSESGAAPMKAFF
TRBD2	NA	TRBJ2-7	TRBV14	TGTGCCAGCAGCCAAGGACTAGCCCTTTTCTACGAGCAGTACTTC	CASSQGLALFYEQYF
TRBD1	NA	TRBJ1-2	TRBV7-9	TGTGCCAGCAGCTCCCAGACAGGGGGATTCGGCTATGGCTACACCTTC	CASSSQTGGFGYGYTF
TRBD1	NA	TRBJ2-7	TRBV2	TGTGCCAGCAGTGTTGACAGGGGGCGGTTCAGAGACTTC	CASSVDRGRFRDF
NA	NA	TRBJ2-5	TRBV7-8	TGTGCCAGCAGCTTAAATTCGGTGGGAGGCGAGACCCAGTACTTC	CASSLNSVGGETQYF
TRBD2	few	TRBJ2-7	TRBV7-2	TGTGCCAGCAGCTTAGGATGGGGAGGGACCTACGAGCAGTACTTC	CASSLGWGGTYEQYF
NA	NA	TRBJ2-7	TRBV6-6	TGTGCCAGCACCCTGAGAGGGAGCCACGAGCAGTACTTC	CASTLRGSHEQYF
NA	few	TRBJ1-5	TRBV6-2/TRBV6-3	TGTGCCAGCAGTTACGGTCAGGGGTTTAGACAGCCCCAGCATTTT	CASSYGQGFRQPQHF
TRBD2	NA	TRBJ2-2	TRBV19	TGTGCCAGTAGTCCCCGACTAGCGGGGGTAAGCGGGGAGCTGTTTTTT	CASSPRLAGVSGELFF
TRBD2	NA	TRBJ2-6	TRBV10-3	TGTGCCATCAGTGAGTCGACGGGTGTAGCGGGAGCGGGCGGGGCCAACGTCCTGACTTTC	CAISESTGVAGAGGANVLTF
TRBD1	NA	TRBJ2-5	TRBV12-3/TRBV12-4	TGTGCCAGCAGTAGGACAGGGTTAGAGACCCAGTACTTC	CASSRTGLETQYF
TRBD2	NA	TRBJ2-3	TRBV19	TGTGCCAGTAGTATATTAGCTAGCGGGAAAAACACAGATACGCAGTATTTT	CASSILASGKNTDTQYF
TRBD1	medium-sized	TRBJ1-6	TRBV5-8	TGTGCCAGCATCCCGGGACAGGGTTTTTCACCCCTCCACTTT	CASIPGQGFSPLHF
NA	NA	TRBJ1-2	TRBV30	TGTGCCTGGAGTCAGGGGTGGGGTGGCTACACCTTC	CAWSQGWGGYTF
TRBD2	NA	TRBJ2-1	TRBV5-1	TGCGCCAGCAGGGCTAGCGGGATCTACAATGAGCAGTTCTTC	CASRASGIYNEQFF
TRBD1	NA	TRBJ1-4	TRBV4-1	TGCGCCAGCAGCCAGCAGGGGGCGCCGTCTAATGAAAAACTGTTTTTT	CASSQQGAPSNEKLFF
NA	NA	TRBJ2-1	TRBV27	TGTGCCAGCAGTTCCGTCTACAGGGCGAATGAGCAGTTCTTC	CASSSVYRANEQFF
NA	NA	TRBJ2-6	TRBV2	TGTGCCAGCAGCGGACAGCCCCTAAGAGGGGCCAACGTCCTGACTTTC	CASSGQPLRGANVLTF
NA	NA	TRBJ1-2	TRBV6-5	TGTGCCAGCTGCCTGACAGCCCTCGCCGGCTACACCTTC	CASCLTALAGYTF
NA	NA	TRBJ2-1	TRBV9	TGTGCCAGCAGCGTAGCCAGGGGAGTCGTCTATGAGCAGTTCTTC	CASSVARGVVYEQFF
NA	NA	TRBJ1-5	TRBV16	TGTGCCAGCAGCATCCGACGGGGTGATCAGCCCCAGCATTTT	CASSIRRGDQPQHF
NA	NA	TRBJ1-1	TRBV2	TGTGCCAGCAGCCTGAACCTAGGGAACACTGAAGCTTTCTTT	CASSLNLGNTEAFF
NA	NA	TRBJ1-1	TRBV7-9	TGTGCCAGCAGCCCAAGTGTAGCTGGCGCTTTCTTT	CASSPSVAGAFF
TRBD1	once	TRBJ1-6	TRBV15	TGTGCCACCAGCAGAGATCCGCCCGGGACAGCTAATTCACCCCTCCACTTT	CATSRDPPGTANSPLHF
TRBD2	NA	TRBJ2-2	TRBV7-2	TGTGCCATCAAAACGCGGGGGACGAACACCGGGGAGCTGTTTTTT	CAIKTRGTNTGELFF
NA	NA	TRBJ2-7	TRBV6-6	TGTGCCAGCAGCCGGGCGGGCCTTCAGTACTTC	CASSRAGLQYF
TRBD2	NA	TRBJ2-1	TRBV20-1	TGCAGTGCTATAGCGGGAGCTGAGCAGTTCTTC	CSAIAGAEQFF
NA	NA	TRBJ1-4	TRBV6-6	TGTGCCAGCATAACCGGGGTCACAACTAATGAAAAACTGTTTTTT	CASITGVTTNEKLFF